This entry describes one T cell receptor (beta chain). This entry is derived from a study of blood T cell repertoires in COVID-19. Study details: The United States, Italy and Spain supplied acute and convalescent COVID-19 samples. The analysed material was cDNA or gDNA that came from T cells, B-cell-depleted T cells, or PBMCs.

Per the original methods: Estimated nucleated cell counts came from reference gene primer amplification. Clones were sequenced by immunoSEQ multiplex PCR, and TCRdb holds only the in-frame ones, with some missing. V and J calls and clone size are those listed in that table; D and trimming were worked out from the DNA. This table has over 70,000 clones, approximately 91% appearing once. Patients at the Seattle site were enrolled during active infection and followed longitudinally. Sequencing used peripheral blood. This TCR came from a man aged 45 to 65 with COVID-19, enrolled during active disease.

The CDR3 DNA reads TGCGCCAGCAGCTTGGTAGCAGCTAGCTCCTACGAGCAGTACGTC. Protein sequence: CASSLVAASSYEQYV. This chain connects TRBV5-1 to TRBJ2-7; D ambiguous. Germline values: CDR1 SGHRS, CDR2 YFSETQ. V was cut by 0 bases and J by 0 bases, with 10 bases left in between. The CDR3 covers 15 residues.